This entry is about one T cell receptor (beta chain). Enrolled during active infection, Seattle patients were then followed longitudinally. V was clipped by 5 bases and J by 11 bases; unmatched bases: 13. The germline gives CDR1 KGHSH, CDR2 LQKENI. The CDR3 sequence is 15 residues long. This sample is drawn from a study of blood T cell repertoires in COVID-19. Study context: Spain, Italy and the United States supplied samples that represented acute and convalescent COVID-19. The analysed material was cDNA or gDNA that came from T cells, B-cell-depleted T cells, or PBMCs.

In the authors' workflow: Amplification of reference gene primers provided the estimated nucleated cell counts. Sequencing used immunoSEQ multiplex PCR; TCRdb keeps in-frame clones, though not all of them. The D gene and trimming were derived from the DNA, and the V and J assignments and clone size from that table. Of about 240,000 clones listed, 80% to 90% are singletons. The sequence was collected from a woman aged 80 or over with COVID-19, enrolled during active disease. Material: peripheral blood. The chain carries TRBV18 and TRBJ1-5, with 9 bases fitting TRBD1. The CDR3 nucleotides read TGTGCCAGCTCAGACCGGACAGGGGAGTATTCGGCCCAGCATTTT. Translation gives CASSDRTGEYSAQHF.